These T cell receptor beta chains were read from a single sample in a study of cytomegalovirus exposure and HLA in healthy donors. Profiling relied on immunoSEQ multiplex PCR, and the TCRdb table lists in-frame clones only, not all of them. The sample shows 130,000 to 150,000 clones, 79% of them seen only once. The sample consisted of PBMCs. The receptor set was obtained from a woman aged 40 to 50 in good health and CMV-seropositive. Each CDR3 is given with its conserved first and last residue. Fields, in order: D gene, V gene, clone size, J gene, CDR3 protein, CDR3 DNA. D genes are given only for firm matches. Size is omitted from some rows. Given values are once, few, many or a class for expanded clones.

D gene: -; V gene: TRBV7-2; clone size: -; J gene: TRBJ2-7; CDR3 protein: CASSLHPGLNYEQYF; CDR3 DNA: TGTGCCAGCAGCTTACATCCAGGACTTAACTACGAGCAGTACTTC
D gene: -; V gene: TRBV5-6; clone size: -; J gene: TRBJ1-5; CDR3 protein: CASSFGTSHQPQHF; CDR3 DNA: TGTGCCAGCAGCTTCGGGACATCTCATCAGCCCCAGCATTTT
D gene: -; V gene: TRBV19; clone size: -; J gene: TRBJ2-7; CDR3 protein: CASSIATGPSYEQYF; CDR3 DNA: TGTGCCAGTAGTATAGCCACAGGACCCTCCTACGAGCAGTACTTC
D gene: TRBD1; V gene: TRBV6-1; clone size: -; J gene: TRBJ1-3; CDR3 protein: CASSDSDRVNTIYF; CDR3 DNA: TGTGCCAGCAGTGATTCCGACAGGGTCAACACCATATATTTT
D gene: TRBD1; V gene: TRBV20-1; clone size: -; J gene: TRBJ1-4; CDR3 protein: CSATGFEKLFF; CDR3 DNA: TGCAGTGCGACAGGGTTTGAAAAACTGTTTTTT
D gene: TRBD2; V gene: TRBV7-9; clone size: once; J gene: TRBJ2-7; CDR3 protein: CASSPQAGVSEQYF; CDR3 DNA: TGTGCCAGCAGCCCCCAGGCGGGGGTTAGCGAGCAGTACTTC
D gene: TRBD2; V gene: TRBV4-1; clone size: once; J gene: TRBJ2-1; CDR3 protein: CASSQELERGGLEQFF; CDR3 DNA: TGCGCCAGCAGCCAAGAGCTCGAGCGGGGGGGCCTTGAGCAGTTCTTC
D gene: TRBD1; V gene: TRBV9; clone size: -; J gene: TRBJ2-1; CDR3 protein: CASSVGPRGLGNEQFF; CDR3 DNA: TGTGCCAGCAGCGTAGGACCCAGGGGGCTTGGGAATGAGCAGTTCTTC
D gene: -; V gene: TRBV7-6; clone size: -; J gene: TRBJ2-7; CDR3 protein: CASSLKRPGEQYF; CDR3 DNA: TGTGCCAGCAGCTTAAAACGACCGGGGGAGCAGTACTTC
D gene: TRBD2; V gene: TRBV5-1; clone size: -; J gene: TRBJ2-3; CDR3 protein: CASRDLAGVSNTQYF; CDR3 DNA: TGCGCCAGCAGAGACCTAGCGGGGGTATCGAATACGCAGTATTTT
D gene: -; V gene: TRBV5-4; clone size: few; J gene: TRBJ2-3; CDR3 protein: CASSLDGGTTDTQYF; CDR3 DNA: TGTGCCAGCAGCTTAGACGGGGGAACCACAGATACGCAGTATTTT
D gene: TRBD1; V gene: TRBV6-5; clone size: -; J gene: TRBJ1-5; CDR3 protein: CASGSTGQPNQPQHF; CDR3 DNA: TGTGCCAGCGGTAGTACGGGACAGCCGAATCAGCCCCAGCATTTT